The rows below give T cell receptor beta chains drawn from one sample of a study of T cell responses to AZD1222 COVID-19 vaccine. Sequencing used immunoSEQ multiplex PCR; TCRdb keeps in-frame clones, though not all of them. The sample lists approximately 50,000 clones, roughly three quarters seen once, with just under 5% in the top ten. The sample consisted of peripheral blood, taken 28 days after the second AZD1222 dose. These TCRs come from an adult who received the AZD1222 COVID-19 vaccine. Each CDR3 is given with its conserved first and last residue. Clone size is not always given. Where it is, it says once, few, many or a class for expanded clones.

>TRBJ2-5|.|TRBV19
CASSIGTGRQETQYF
>TRBJ2-4|few|TRBV15
CATSKIQGRENIQYF
>TRBJ1-2|few|TRBV6-2/TRBV6-3
CASSSRREGFYGYTF
>TRBJ2-1|.|TRBV7-9
CASSERLDRNEQFF
>TRBJ1-6|.|TRBV6-5
CAISPQLGPLHF
>TRBJ2-2|.|TRBV3-1/TRBV3-2
CASSLRGQNRELFF
>TRBJ1-5|.|TRBV19
CASRTLSGGADQPQHF
>TRBJ1-5|once|TRBV15
CATSSFTGVVQPQHF
>TRBJ2-2|.|TRBV27
CASSPRTGFQTGELFF
>TRBJ1-1|once|TRBV6-2/TRBV6-3
CASSYYMNTEAFF
>TRBJ2-7|.|TRBV7-6
CASSLRGGNSYEQYF
>TRBJ2-3|.|TRBV11-2
CASSFLRGGTDTQYF
>TRBJ1-5|.|TRBV6-5
CASSYLGYDQPQHF
>TRBJ2-5|.|TRBV2
CASSARGGSETQYF
>TRBJ1-5|.|TRBV10-3
CAISESLGRNQPQHF
>TRBJ1-2|.|TRBV11-2
CASSPGQFYGYTF
>TRBJ2-2|.|TRBV7-3
CASSRGQGSSGELFF
>TRBJ2-1|.|TRBV28
CASGGQGRPSLYNEQFF
>TRBJ2-3|once|TRBV6-2/TRBV6-3
CASSYWGSGDTQYF
>TRBJ1-1|.|TRBV5-5
CASSLGSSTEAFF
>TRBJ1-5|.|TRBV2
CASRAGNQPQHF
>TRBJ1-2|.|TRBV11-2
CASSLVRGPANYGYTF